The rows below give T cell receptor beta chains drawn from one sample of a study of T cells in Graves' hyperthyroidism and ophthalmopathy. MiXCR was run by TCRdb on the multiplex PCR reads, yielding one entry per CDR3 protein. The sample shows 530,000 or so distinct CDR3 sequences, 35% to 55% of them seen only once. Input material: peripheral blood or thyroid tissue (not recorded which). These receptors were obtained from a woman under 30 with Graves' hyperthyroidism. The CDR3 runs from the conserved cysteine through the conserved F or W. A D gene is named only where the DNA matches it firmly. Expanded clones get a size class; other rows say once, few or many, or leave the size out.

>TRBJ2-7|.|TRBD1|TRBV20-1
TGCAGTGCTCAGGACAGGGAGCAGTACTTC
CSAQDREQYF
>TRBJ1-2|.|.|TRBV20-1
TGCAGTGCCAGTACAACCGGGACTCACCTTGGCTACACCTTC
CSASTTGTHLGYTF
>TRBJ1-4|.|.|TRBV7-9
TGTGCCAGCAGCTTAGCGCTCGTGAGAGGGGTGCCTAATGAAAAACTGTTTTTT
CASSLALVRGVPNEKLFF
>TRBJ1-1|.|.|TRBV10-3
TGTGCCACCACCGGGAGTAGCACTGAAGCTTTCTTT
CATTGSSTEAFF
>TRBJ1-1|many|.|TRBV5-8
TGTGCCAGCAGCTTGGGGGAGAACACTGAAGCTTTCTTT
CASSLGENTEAFF
>TRBJ1-5|many|.|TRBV2
TGTGCCAGCTCACCCCTTAGGGGGGTTCAGCCCCAGCATTTT
CASSPLRGVQPQHF
>TRBJ1-1|many|.|TRBV5-1
TGCGCCAGTTCGGGAGTGGGGAACACTGAAGCTTTCTTT
CASSGVGNTEAFF
>TRBJ2-7|few|.|TRBV27
TGTGCCAGCAGTTTAAAGGGGAACGTAAACCTTTACTACGAGCAGTACTTC
CASSLKGNVNLYYEQYF
>TRBJ2-5|.|TRBD2|TRBV19
TGTGCCAGCCGGACTAGCGGCGCCCAGACCCAGTACTTC
CASRTSGAQTQYF
>TRBJ2-5|few|TRBD1|TRBV5-1
TGCGCCAGCATCCCTTTTGGGGACAGACAAGAGACCCAGTACTTC
CASIPFGDRQETQYF
>TRBJ2-5|many|.|TRBV11-2
TGTGCCAGCAGCTCAACTCCGAACCACCAAGAGACCCAGTACTTC
CASSSTPNHQETQYF
>TRBJ1-3|.|.|TRBV5-4
TGTGCCAGCAGCTTGGTCGGGAGGGTTGGAAACACCATATATTTT
CASSLVGRVGNTIYF
>TRBJ2-5|few|.|TRBV3-1
TGTGCCAGCAGCCAAGAAGGGGCGTACCAAGAGACCCAGTACTTC
CASSQEGAYQETQYF
>TRBJ1-1|few|.|TRBV10-3
TGTGCCATCAGTGCCCCTGGAGGGGAAGCTTTCTTT
CAISAPGGEAFF
>TRBJ2-7|few|TRBD2|TRBV30
TGTGCCTGGAGTGAAGGACTAGCTGAAGAGCAGTACTTC
CAWSEGLAEEQYF